This entry lists 23 T cell receptor beta chains sequenced from one sample in a study of T-cell memory formation after mild COVID-19. TCRdb recomputed calls from the 5' RACE reads with MiXCR, one row per CDR3 protein. The table has under 300,000 distinct CDR3 sequences, roughly 17% seen once; the top ten hold 3.5%. The sequencing input was PBMCs or a T cell subset sorted from them (not recorded which). Receptors were obtained from a man younger than 35 who had mild COVID-19 (a few samples of this study predate the infection). Cell type and time point are not known.

The gene calls are TRBV20-1 and TRBJ1-1; weak D call: TRBD1 (6 bases). Trimming shortened V by 0 bases and J by 5 bases, and 19 bases separated the two germline ends. This CDR3 is built from 16 residues. Germline V lookup: CDR1 DFQATT, CDR2 SNEGSKA (reference sequence). As DNA, the CDR3 is TGCAGTGCTAGAGATACCCAGGGGCACCTCTTTACTGAAGCTTTCTTT. As protein: CSARDTQGHLFTEAFF.

V is TRBV7-6 and J is TRBJ2-5; TRBD2 is a possible D gene (5 bases). Germline loops: CDR1 SGHVS, CDR2 FNYEAQ. The CDR3 consists of 15 residues. Trimming shortened V by 6 bases and J by 5 bases, and 19 bases separated the two germline ends. This chain's CDR3 is CASSRDWSSRETQYF. The DNA for the CDR3 is TGTGCCAGCAGTCGCGACTGGTCTAGCCGGGAGACCCAGTACTTC.

This chain connects TRBV7-9 to TRBJ1-1; D unresolved. V lost 0 bases and J 1 base, leaving 18 bases between the germline ends. The CDR3 extends over 18 amino acids. Germline V CDR1 and CDR2: SEHNR, FQNEAQ (reference sequence). The CDR3 DNA sequence: TGTGCCAGCAGCTTAGCCATAAATCCACTGATGCCGAACACTGAAGCTTTCTTT. This codes for CASSLAINPLMPNTEAFF.

This clonotype has only a few counts. The chain combines TRBV7-8 with TRBJ2-5, with D maybe TRBD1 (5 bases). The germline gives CDR1 SGHVS, CDR2 FQNEAQ. V lost 0 bases and J 4 bases, leaving 12 bases between the germline ends. The CDR3 sequence is 15 residues long. The CDR3 region is CASSLAQGLGETQYF. The CDR3 bases are TGTGCCAGCAGCTTAGCCCAGGGTTTGGGAGAGACCCAGTACTTC. The variable domain in full, completed from reference TRBV7-8 and TRBJ2-5, reads GAGVSQSPRYKVAKRGQDVALRCDPISGHVSLFWYQQALGQGPEFLTYFQNEAQLDKSGLPSDRFFAERPEGSVSTLKIQRTQQEDSAVYLCASSLAQGLGETQYFGPGTRLLVL.

This chain joins TRBV12-3 or TRBV12-4 and TRBJ2-1; 8 bases are a match to TRBD1. This CDR3 has 13 residues. Germline trimming cut 5 bases from V and 13 bases from J; bases unmatched to any gene: 10. The CDR3 DNA is TGTGCCAGCAGTCCCGGACAGGGTTGGTTCCAGTTCTTC. As protein: CASSPGQGWFQFF.

The sample holds many counts of this clonotype. The V gene is TRBV18, the J gene TRBJ1-2; D not resolved. V dropped 2 bases and J dropped 7 bases, with 11 bases sitting between them. The CDR3 runs 13 residues. Germline values: CDR1 KGHSH, CDR2 LQKENI. CDR3 bases: TGTGCCAGCTCACCAGGGAGGTTAAGTGGCTACACCTTC. Amino acids: CASSPGRLSGYTF.

This clonotype was observed many times. The CDR3 DNA follows: TGCGCCAGCAGCTTGGACTCTTGGGGCTACAATGAGCAGTTCTTC. Translated, it gives CASSLDSWGYNEQFF. This chain joins TRBV5-1 and TRBJ2-1, with D unclear. This CDR3 is 15 amino acids long. CDR1 SGHRS and CDR2 YFSETQ come from the germline V gene. V was shortened by 0 bases and J by 3 bases, with 10 bases between the two germline ends.

In this sample, this clonotype turned up a few times. The genes are TRBV5-1 and TRBJ1-2; D not resolved. The CDR3 is made up of 13 amino acids. V was cut by 0 bases and J by 8 bases, with 11 bases left in between. CDR1 is SGHRS and CDR2 is YFSETQ in the germline V gene. CDR3: CASSLAPGGGYTF. CDR3 in DNA: TGCGCCAGCAGCTTGGCTCCAGGCGGCGGCTACACCTTC.

The gene calls are TRBV28 and TRBJ2-7, with 12 bases identical to TRBD2. This CDR3 region has 15 residues. Looked up from germline, CDR1 is MDHEN and CDR2 is SYDVKM. The junction had 7 bases not matched to a gene; V was cut back by 5 bases and J by 5 bases. CDR3 coding DNA: TGTGCCAGCAGTCTTCTAGCGGGGGGGCTCAACGAGCAGTACGTC. This encodes CASSLLAGGLNEQYV.

The gene calls are TRBV4-3 and TRBJ2-3; TRBD1 is a possible D gene (8 bases). In germline, CDR1 is LGHNA, CDR2 YSLEER. Between the trimmed V and J ends, which lost 0 bases and 4 bases, there was a span of 35 bases. CDR3 length equals 23 residues. This CDR3 is CASSQEGGRGLSTSQFVADTQYF. CDR3 sequence (DNA): TGCGCCAGCAGCCAAGAGGGGGGCAGGGGGCTCTCGACTAGCCAGTTTGTGGCAGATACGCAGTATTTT.

V is TRBV11-2 and J is TRBJ2-1; TRBD2 agrees at 8 bases. CDR3 size: 15 residues. J lost 3 bases, V lost 1 base, and 2 bases had no gene match. Germline lookup yields CDR1 SGHAT and CDR2 FQNNGV. The CDR3 DNA sequence: TGTGCCAGCAGCTTAGGGGGGACTAGCTACAATGAGCAGTTCTTC. Its translation is CASSLGGTSYNEQFF.

The chain uses TRBV10-3 and TRBJ2-5; possibly TRBD1 or TRBD2 for D (6 bases each). Per the germline V gene, CDR1 is ENHRY and CDR2 is SYGVKD. This CDR3 is 14 amino acids long. Trimming stripped 4 bases from V and 5 bases from J, with 14 bases between. CDR3 amino acids: CAISAPGGPETQYF. DNA for the CDR3: TGTGCCATCAGTGCACCCGGGGGCCCGGAGACCCAGTACTTC.

This clonotype has a handful of counts. As DNA, the CDR3 is TGCGCCAGCATGGGGACCGGGGAGCTGTTTTTT. Residues: CASMGTGELFF. The chain has TRBV10-2 and TRBJ2-2; D unclear. There are 11 residues in the CDR3. Trimming pared 7 bases from V and 5 bases from J, leaving 5 bases between. The V gene's germline CDR1 is WSHSY and CDR2 SAAADI.

The gene calls are TRBV6-5 and TRBJ1-1; no clear D gene. The V end lost 2 bases, the J end lost 6 bases, and 10 bases lay between the germline ends. The CDR3 is 13 amino acids. Germline CDR1 MNHEY, CDR2 SVGAGI. CDR3 sequence reads: CASSYAGVSEAFF. The CDR3 DNA follows: TGTGCCAGCAGTTACGCCGGGGTTTCTGAAGCTTTCTTT.

This clonotype was detected only a few times. The chain is built from TRBV20-1 and TRBJ2-1; possibly TRBD2 for D (6 bases). Trimming stripped 3 bases from V and 2 bases from J, with 11 bases between. CDR1 is DFQATT and CDR2 is SNEGSKA in the germline V gene (reference sequence). The CDR3 totals 14 residues. The CDR3 DNA follows: TGCAGTGCTAGGTGGGAGGCCACCTACAATGAGCAGTTCTTC. Translated, it gives CSARWEATYNEQFF.

This clonotype came up a few times. V gene TRBV12-3 or TRBV12-4 combines with J gene TRBJ1-4; 8 bases match TRBD1. V lost 5 bases, J lost 7 bases, and 9 bases stayed unmatched. CDR3 size: 15 residues. The CDR3 here is CASSRETGVVEKLFF. The CDR3 nucleotides are TGTGCCAGCAGTAGAGAGACAGGGGTGGTTGAAAAACTGTTTTTT.

CDR3 loop: CASSRENYGYTF. The CDR3 DNA sequence: TGTGCCAGCAGCAGGGAGAACTATGGCTACACCTTC. This sequence joins TRBV9 and TRBJ1-2, with unresolved D. This CDR3 contains 12 residues. Germline assignment: CDR1 SGDLS and CDR2 YYNGEE. The ends were cut back, 4 bases at V and 2 bases at J, with 6 bases in the middle. Together with reference TRBV9 and TRBJ1-2, the CDR3 gives the full variable domain: DSGVTQTPKHLITATGQRVTLRCSPRSGDLSVYWYQQSLDQGLQFLIQYYNGEERAKGNILERFSAQQFPDLHSELNLSSLELGDSALYFCASSRENYGYTFGSGTRLTVV.

The chain links TRBV15 to TRBJ2-7, with D unresolved. Deletions cut 0 bases from V and 3 bases from J, with 6 bases between. This CDR3 is built from 13 residues. Germline V gene data show CDR1 as LNHNV and CDR2 as YYDKDF (reference sequence). CDR3: CATSRDWGYEQYF. The CDR3 DNA follows: TGTGCCACCAGCAGAGATTGGGGCTACGAGCAGTACTTC.

The CDR3, as DNA: TGTGCCAGCAGCTTAGGACCAAATTCACCCCTCCACTTT. Its translation is CASSLGPNSPLHF. J is TRBJ1-6 and V is TRBV7-2, with D uncertain. V was trimmed by 1 base and J by 7 bases, leaving 5 bases between them. Germline assignment: CDR1 SGHTA and CDR2 FQGNSA. This CDR3 spans 13 amino acids.

V is TRBV4-3 and J is TRBJ2-3, with TRBD1 as a possible D gene (6 bases). The germline CDR1 and CDR2 sequences are LGHNA and YSLEER. Trimming took 4 bases from V and 7 from J, leaving 12 bases between them. The CDR3 is 13 amino acids. CDR3 sequence: CASSPPGVNTQYF. CDR3 DNA sequence: TGCGCCAGCAGCCCCCCAGGGGTAAATACGCAGTATTTT.

This clonotype was seen a handful of times. The DNA for the CDR3 is TGTGCCAGCAGCGTAGCGGTGACCCCACCCGGGGATACGCAGTATTTT. It is translated as CASSVAVTPPGDTQYF. The V call is TRBV9, the J call TRBJ2-3; D is unclear. Per germline, CDR1 SGDLS and CDR2 YYNGEE. The ends were cut back, 0 bases at V and 6 bases at J, with 17 bases in the middle. This CDR3 contains 16 residues.

The V call is TRBV5-6, the J call TRBJ1-2; D is unclear. This CDR3 comprises 13 residues. Germline values: CDR1 SGHDT, CDR2 YYEEEE. The V gene lost 1 base and the J gene lost 4 bases, with 8 bases spanning the gap. The CDR3 DNA sequence: TGTGCCAGCAGCTTGCCCGCCCTCTATGGCTACACCTTC. Translating gives CASSLPALYGYTF.

The chain is built from TRBV20-1 and TRBJ1-6; D is perhaps TRBD1 (5 bases). The CDR3 has 14 residues. Germline assignment: CDR1 DFQATT and CDR2 SNEGSKA (reference sequence). The V and J ends lost 2 bases and 7 bases respectively, with 12 bases between them. CDR3 coding DNA: TGCAGTGCTAGACCCAGGGTCGACAATTCACCCCTCCACTTT. Protein product: CSARPRVDNSPLHF.